These T cell receptor beta chains were read from a single sample in a study of glioma-infiltrating T cells. TCRdb fed the multiplex PCR reads into MiXCR, producing one record per CDR3 protein. Of 150,000 to 200,000 distinct CDR3 sequences listed, around 42% are singletons. Source material: glioma tissue, nonneoplastic brain tissue, or PBMCs (not recorded which). These receptors were collected from a human donor with low-grade glioma or glioblastoma, undergoing nonglioma brain surgery, or in good health (not recorded which). The CDR3 runs from the conserved cysteine through the conserved F or W. A D gene is named only where the DNA matches it firmly. Expanded clones get a size class; other rows say once, few or many, or leave the size out.

>TRBJ1-5|.|TRBV27|many
TGTGCCAGCCTACCTATGGGGGGAAGAAATCAGCCCCAGCATTTT
CASLPMGGRNQPQHF
>TRBJ1-1|.|TRBV2|.
TGTGCCAGCAGTGGCCCGTCACAGTTGATCACTGAAGCTTTCTTT
CASSGPSQLITEAFF
>TRBJ1-1|.|TRBV3-1|many
TGTGCCAGCAGCCAAGAGGATAGATTTGGCACTGAAGCTTTCTTT
CASSQEDRFGTEAFF
>TRBJ1-5|.|TRBV6-1|many
TGTGCCAGCAACATGGACAATCAGCCCCAGCATTTT
CASNMDNQPQHF
>TRBJ2-3|.|TRBV5-1|few
TGCGCCAGCAGCTTGGTCGGCTATTCCACAGATACGCAGTATTTT
CASSLVGYSTDTQYF
>TRBJ1-6|.|TRBV4-2|few
TGTGCCAGCAGCCAAGATCGCGGGGCGGGTTCCTATAATTCACCCCTCCACTTT
CASSQDRGAGSYNSPLHF
>TRBJ1-5|.|TRBV4-1|.
TGCGCCAGCAGCCAAGCCACAGCCCGCAATCAGCCCCAGCATTTT
CASSQATARNQPQHF
>TRBJ2-1|.|TRBV10-3|many
TGTGCCATCAGTACGACGGCGAATGAGCAGTTCTTC
CAISTTANEQFF
>TRBJ2-7|.|TRBV4-1|few
TGCGCCAGCAGCCCCAGACAGTCGGTGGAGAGCTACGAGCAGTACTTC
CASSPRQSVESYEQYF
>TRBJ2-3|.|TRBV20-1|many
TGCAGTGCCATGACCAGTGGGACAGATACGCAGTATTTT
CSAMTSGTDTQYF
>TRBJ2-7|.|TRBV20-1|many
TGCAGTGCTTCCACGGGGTTAGGGACCTACGAGCAGTACTTC
CSASTGLGTYEQYF
>TRBJ2-2|.|TRBV6-1|many
TGTGCCTCCAAAGGGACGGCGAACACCGGGGAGCTGTTTTTT
CASKGTANTGELFF
>TRBJ2-5|.|TRBV3-1|.
TGTGCCAGCAGCCACGCGGAGACCCAGTACTTC
CASSHAETQYF
>TRBJ1-5|.|TRBV7-9|few
TGTGCCAGCAGCTCCGGACAGTCCAGCGGCAATCAGCCCCAGCATTTT
CASSSGQSSGNQPQHF
>TRBJ2-1|.|TRBV5-4|many
TGTGCCAGCAGCCAAGGGACTCTCAATGAGCAGTTCTTC
CASSQGTLNEQFF
>TRBJ1-1|.|TRBV20-1|many
TGCAGTGCTTCCCCGGGGACTGAAGCTTTCTTT
CSASPGTEAFF
>TRBJ2-5|.|TRBV7-9|many
TGTGCCAGCAGCTTAGGGACGAACGTAGCAGAGACCCAGTACTTC
CASSLGTNVAETQYF
>TRBJ2-7|.|TRBV10-3|many
TGTGCCATCAACCTTTTCTCCTACGAGCAGTACTTC
CAINLFSYEQYF
>TRBJ2-1|.|TRBV3-1|.
TGTGCCAGCAGACAAGTTATTAGCTCAGATGAGCAGTTCTTC
CASRQVISSDEQFF
>TRBJ2-7|TRBD2|TRBV28|many
TGTGCCAGCAGTTTAACTAGCGGGAGGCGGGACGAGCAGTACTTC
CASSLTSGRRDEQYF
>TRBJ2-3|TRBD2|TRBV7-2|.
TGTGCCAGAAGCCAAGTCGGGACTAGCGGGAGACGGGATACGCAGTATTTT
CARSQVGTSGRRDTQYF
>TRBJ1-1|.|TRBV6-2/TRBV6-3|many
TGTGCCAGCAGTTACCTAGGGGAGAACACTGAAGCTTTCTTT
CASSYLGENTEAFF
>TRBJ1-2|.|TRBV3-1|many
TGTGCCAGCAGCCATGGTACGAATGGCTACACCTTC
CASSHGTNGYTF
>TRBJ2-7|TRBD2|TRBV3-1|many
TGTGCCAGCAGCCAAGGGGTGGTTAGCGGGTACGAGCAGTACTTC
CASSQGVVSGYEQYF
>TRBJ2-1|TRBD2|TRBV6-1|.
TGTGCCAGCCTCGAGCGGGGACGCTCCTATGAGCAGTTCTTC
CASLERGRSYEQFF
>TRBJ2-3|.|TRBV10-3|.
TGTGCCATCAGTGAGTCGATTATGGGATCCACAGATACGCAGTATTTT
CAISESIMGSTDTQYF
>TRBJ1-2|TRBD1|TRBV28|.
TGTGCCAGCAGCAACCAGGGGGATCTCTATGGCTACACCTTC
CASSNQGDLYGYTF
>TRBJ1-1|.|TRBV20-1|many
TGCAGTGCTAGTAGAATAGGGAATTCGAACACTGAAGCTTTCTTT
CSASRIGNSNTEAFF
>TRBJ2-2|.|TRBV28|many
TGTGCCAGCAGTTTATCGGTAAACAGCCTCACCGGGGAGCTGTTTTTT
CASSLSVNSLTGELFF
>TRBJ2-7|TRBD2|TRBV20-1|many
TGCAGTGCTGGGACTCTAGCGGGAGGTGCCGAGCAGTACTTC
CSAGTLAGGAEQYF
>TRBJ2-7|TRBD2|TRBV7-9|many
TGTGCCAGCAGCTTAGGTGGTCCAGCGGGATGGTACTTC
CASSLGGPAGWYF
>TRBJ2-1|.|TRBV20-1|.
TGCAGTGCTCTCACTCAAAGTAAGGGAAGTCGGTCCTACAATGAGCAGTTCTTC
CSALTQSKGSRSYNEQFF
>TRBJ2-7|TRBD2|TRBV6-6|.
TGTGCCAGCAGTTACTCGAGGACTAGCGGGAGCGATGAGCAGTACTTC
CASSYSRTSGSDEQYF
>TRBJ1-5|.|TRBV6-6|.
TGTGCCAGCAGTTCGGGGTATGTCTCGGGGAATCAGCCCCAGCATTTT
CASSSGYVSGNQPQHF
>TRBJ2-5|TRBD2|TRBV7-2|.
TGTGCCAGCAGCCGGACTAGAGGGATAGAGACCCAGTACTTC
CASSRTRGIETQYF
>TRBJ1-5|.|TRBV7-2|few
TGTGCCAGCAGCTTAGGGTTAGGTCGGATCAATCAGCCCCAGCATTTT
CASSLGLGRINQPQHF
>TRBJ1-1|.|TRBV20-1|many
TGCAGTGCCCAGAAGGAGTCCCATATCCCTGAAGCTTTCTTT
CSAQKESHIPEAFF
>TRBJ1-6|.|TRBV6-1|many
TGTGCCAGCAGTTCAGCGGGGTCACCCCTCCACTTT
CASSSAGSPLHF
>TRBJ1-1|TRBD1|TRBV19|.
TGTGCCAGTAGTATTATCAGGGGGCCCACTGAAGCTTTCTTT
CASSIIRGPTEAFF
>TRBJ1-1|.|TRBV2|.
TGTGCCAGCAGTGAAACAGCGACACCGAACACTGAAGCTTTCTTT
CASSETATPNTEAFF
>TRBJ2-6|.|TRBV6-1|many
TGTGCCAGCAGTGAAGTGGGGGGGCTCGGGGCCAACGTCCTGACTTTC
CASSEVGGLGANVLTF
>TRBJ2-7|.|TRBV20-1|.
TGCAGTGCTAGAGATTCCAGAGCCTACGAGCAGTACTTC
CSARDSRAYEQYF
>TRBJ2-1|.|TRBV6-5|.
TGTGCCAGCAGCCCCTGGGGGAATGAGCAGTTCTTC
CASSPWGNEQFF
>TRBJ1-5|.|TRBV28|many
TGTGCCAGCAGTTTAGGGAGGGCGGATCAGCCCCAGCATTTT
CASSLGRADQPQHF
>TRBJ2-7|TRBD2|TRBV20-1|.
TGCAGTGCTAGAAGTTATGCTCTAGCGGGATCCTACGAGCAGTACTTC
CSARSYALAGSYEQYF
>TRBJ2-2|TRBD2|TRBV20-1|many
TGCAGTGCTAGAAACCTCGGCGGGAGAGTCACCAGGGAGCTGTTTTTT
CSARNLGGRVTRELFF
>TRBJ2-1|.|TRBV14|few
TGTGCCAGCAGCCAAGATTTGGGGACTCATTACAATGAGCAGTTCTTC
CASSQDLGTHYNEQFF
>TRBJ1-1|.|TRBV18|.
TGTGCCAGCTCATCAGGGTTCCTCGGCACTGAAGCTTTCTTT
CASSSGFLGTEAFF
>TRBJ1-5|.|TRBV3-1|few
TGTGCCAGCAGCCAAGACGCGGGGGGAGGTCAGCCCCAGCATTTT
CASSQDAGGGQPQHF
>TRBJ2-1|.|TRBV28|many
TGTGCCAGCAGTCCCCGGGAAAAGTTGGATGAGCAGTTCTTC
CASSPREKLDEQFF
>TRBJ2-3|.|TRBV28|.
TGTGCCAGCAACGTGACTAGTCCAGATACGCAGTATTTT
CASNVTSPDTQYF